This T cell receptor beta chain was observed in a study of blood T cell repertoires in COVID-19. In the study overall: PBMCs, B-cell-depleted T cells, or T cells provided the cDNA or gDNA that made up the material.

Original data processing: Estimation of nucleated cell counts relied on the amplification of reference gene primers. Some clones are missing from TCRdb's copy, which holds only in-frame ones; the method was immunoSEQ multiplex PCR. That table furnishes V, J and clone size, whereas the DNA furnished D and trimming. The data contain approximately 150,000 clones, 70% to 80% of them singletons. V trimming: 5 bases; J trimming: 2 bases; junction bases outside the gene matches: 10. The CDR3 contains 16 residues. CDR1 is MGHRA, CDR2 YSYEKL, per germline. Sequencing was carried out using PBMCs or T cells enriched from blood (not recorded which). The V call is TRBV4-1, the J call TRBJ2-7, with 9 positions matching TRBD1. This sequence originates from a woman aged 70-85 years in a cohort exposed to, infected with or recovered from COVID-19 (not recorded which). The CDR3 here is CASSSLPGQGAYEQYF. In nucleotides, the CDR3 is TGCGCCAGCAGCTCACTACCGGGACAGGGAGCCTACGAGCAGTACTTC.